The clone carrying this TCR beta chain has only a few counts. Its target is not known. This sample is drawn from a study of T cells after yellow fever vaccination. The study's findings and limits: FACS-sorted repertoires could harbor abundant contaminating bulk-population clonotypes. A weaker but faster secondary response was observed, peaking on day 5 versus 15.

V lost 5 bases to trimming and J lost 5 bases, with 12 bases between them. CDR3 size: 13 residues. Germline V gives CDR1 KGHSH, CDR2 LQKENI. TCRdb fed the 5' RACE reads into MiXCR, producing one record per CDR3 protein. This sample has about 340,000 distinct CDR3 sequences, with approximately 13% found just once. The receptor comes from a man aged 18 to 29 who received the YFV17D yellow fever vaccine. The input for sequencing was CD4+ T cells sorted from PBMCs, taken 15 days after the yellow fever booster vaccination. The rearrangement joins TRBV18 to TRBJ2-5; D may be TRBD1 (6 bases). In nucleotides, the CDR3 is TGTGCCAGCTCAACGACACAGGGCGAGACCCAGTACTTC. Translated, it gives CASSTTQGETQYF. The complete variable domain, with remaining parts taken from reference TRBV18 and TRBJ2-5, reads NAGVMQNPRHLVRRRGQEARLRCSPMKGHSHVYWYRQLPEEGLKFMVYLQKENIIDESGMPKERFSAEFPKEGPSILRIQQVVRGDSAAYFCASSTTQGETQYFGPGTRLLVL.